The present T cell receptor beta chain was sequenced within a study of blood T cell repertoires in COVID-19. Looking at the study overall: PBMCs, B-cell-depleted T cells, or T cells were the source of the cDNA or gDNA that made up the material.

The CDR3 consists of 13 residues. V was pared by 5 bases and J by 3 bases, with 8 bases between. Germline CDR1 reads SGHAT; CDR2 reads FQNNGV. Generated by immunoSEQ multiplex PCR, the TCRdb table keeps only in-frame clones and is missing some. Of about 220,000 clones listed, 80% to 90% are singletons. This clonotype was sampled from a woman between 35 and 50 years old with acute COVID-19. The sample consisted of PBMCs or T cells enriched from blood (not recorded which). This chain uses TRBV11-2 with TRBJ1-5, with D perhaps TRBD1 (6 bases). In nucleotides, the CDR3 is TGTGCCAGCAGCCAGGGGCACAATCAGCCCCAGCATTTT. It encodes CASSQGHNQPQHF. Full variable domain (rest looked up from reference TRBV11-2 and TRBJ1-5): EAGVAQSPRYKIIEKRQSVAFWCNPISGHATLYWYQQILGQGPKLLIQFQNNGVVDDSQLPKDRFSAERLKGVDSTLKIQPAKLEDSAVYLCASSQGHNQPQHFGDGTRLSIL.